This T cell receptor (beta chain) was profiled in a study of blood T cell repertoires in COVID-19 (dated by TCRdb to 2020 to 2022). Study-wide context: Samples from collaborators originated in the United States, Italy and Spain and spanned both the acute and convalescent phases of COVID-19. The samples were drawn from two sources: the first 160 participants of the ongoing ImmuneRACE study, and 950 to 1,500 subjects contributed by 6 global collaborators. HLA class I and class II types, where available, came from metadata supplied by the sample provider rather than from assay-based typing. Subjects who had been exposed to COVID-19, were actively infected with it, or had recovered from it provided the deeply sampled blood TCRbeta repertoires that made up the dataset. The sample metadata nearly always contained a de-identified subject ID, COVID-19 status, age in years and sex. The prospective study material was composed of cDNA or gDNA derived from T cells, B-cell-depleted T cells, or PBMCs. The repertoires were made available in a free public database intended to serve as a resource for research on the immune response to SARS-CoV-2. What the work shows at the level of the full study, not this receptor alone: Clinical and demographic metadata were provided uncurated, with the amount varying by source and participant.

CDR1 is given as SGDLS and CDR2 as YYNGEE, both from the germline V gene. From V the trimming removes 2 bases and from J it removes 3 bases, while the gene matches leave 2 bases of the junction unaccounted for. There are 14 amino acids in the CDR3, from cysteine to phenylalanine inclusive. The sequence is cut down to CDR3 DNA, 42 bases in frame from base 1. TCRbeta CDR3 regions were amplified from genomic DNA using the immunoSEQ Assay, a bias-controlled multiplex PCR. Processing in the source paper ran as follows. Nucleated cell counts per sample were estimated from amplification of reference gene primers within the assay. Sequence reads were collapsed and filtered to measure the absolute abundance of every unique TCRbeta CDR3 rearrangement. For each sample, productive Simpson clonality was calculated as the square root of Simpson's diversity index across productive rearrangements. TCRdb took over this immuneACCESS table, retaining in-frame rearrangements with V and J assigned. Such tables are incomplete; in checked studies, under half of the missing clones stem from an unresolved V gene, and the remainder is unexplained. Clone size and V and J calls were adopted from that table, with D and trimming inferred from the DNA. The sample table shows about 83,000 clones, and roughly four fifths are seen once. 20% of the sample comes from the top ten.

On this clone itself: No cognate antigen has been identified for it. No base quality values were provided; no much bigger clone lies one nucleotide off.

Whole blood was collected in K2EDTA tubes by collaborating institutions according to the institutions' own protocols. For TCRbeta analysis, collaborators shipped samples in one of three forms: frozen whole blood, isolated PBMCs, or DNA extracted from either of those sample types. The TCR sequence derives from a woman of 80 years or more with active or convalescent COVID-19. The chain employs TRBV9 and TRBJ2-5, with TRBD1 matching 9 junction bases. Sequencing input: peripheral blood. The DNA is TGTGCCAGCAGCGTCGGGACAGGGAAAGAGACCCAGTACTTC. The translation is CASSVGTGKETQYF.